Listed below are T cell receptor beta chains from one sample, sequenced in a study of T cells in Graves' hyperthyroidism and ophthalmopathy. TCRdb itself ran the multiplex PCR reads through MiXCR, one entry per CDR3 protein. Of around 720,000 distinct CDR3 sequences detected, around 40% appear once; the ten largest clones hold around a third. The sample taken for sequencing was blood. These TCRs come from a woman in her forties with Graves' hyperthyroidism. CDR3s include the opening cysteine and the closing phenylalanine or tryptophan.

CDR3aa: CASSGTGTTNEKLFF
v_gene: TRBV5-6

CDR3aa: CASSMVGPRTGELFF
v_gene: TRBV11-2

CDR3aa: CASSGGQSGELFF
v_gene: TRBV5-6

CDR3aa: CASSWRDSGANVLTF
v_gene: TRBV5-6

CDR3aa: CASSYSLAGATEAFF
v_gene: TRBV10-3

CDR3aa: CASSSVSDWVF
v_gene: TRBV7-2

CDR3aa: CASSQLGTQIGGYTF
v_gene: TRBV2

CDR3aa: CASRPTHRPIYEQYF
v_gene: TRBV28

CDR3aa: CASSSNRVRSYEQYF
v_gene: TRBV7-9

CDR3aa: CASSGTVNQPQHF
v_gene: TRBV25-1

CDR3aa: CASSLGTSMGETQYF
v_gene: TRBV5-6

CDR3aa: CATSTSTGELFF
v_gene: TRBV15

CDR3aa: CASSEPGMNAEAFF
v_gene: TRBV10-1

CDR3aa: CASSLKRGTGANVLTF
v_gene: TRBV7-2

CDR3aa: CASSQQRVTEAFF
v_gene: TRBV12-3/TRBV12-4

CDR3aa: CSAALTGTSNEQYF
v_gene: TRBV29-1

CDR3aa: CASSPSYTGSGEAFF
v_gene: TRBV10-2

CDR3aa: CASSFKGANYGHTF
v_gene: TRBV6-6

CDR3aa: CASSVVSGDGYTF
v_gene: TRBV9

CDR3aa: CAISRGQGQSNQPQHF
v_gene: TRBV10-3

CDR3aa: CASVDSSGNTIYF
v_gene: TRBV6-6

CDR3aa: CASSWGQGDLGTEAFF
v_gene: TRBV12-3/TRBV12-4

CDR3aa: CASTLGPNEQFF
v_gene: TRBV2

CDR3aa: CASSQDPANYGYTF
v_gene: TRBV4-1

CDR3aa: CATSRPLVGNTEAFF
v_gene: TRBV15